Each of the 27 T cell receptor beta chains below was sequenced from the same sample in a study of blood T cell repertoires in COVID-19. Method: immunoSEQ multiplex PCR; TCRdb's copy keeps in-frame clones and lacks some. In the table there are fewer than 300,000 clones, 75% to 95% of which are singletons. The sequenced sample was PBMCs or T cells enriched from blood (not recorded which). Receptors were obtained from a woman in her thirties who had recovered from COVID-19.

This rearrangement joins TRBV19 to TRBJ1-1, with D perhaps matching TRBD1 (5 bases). The germline V gene encodes CDR1 LNHDA and CDR2 SQIVND (reference sequence). Deletions cut 0 bases from V and 8 bases from J, with 10 bases between. This CDR3 is 13 amino acids long. The CDR3 bases are TGTGCCAGTAGTATAGAAAGGGGATCCGAAGCTTTCTTT. This translates into CASSIERGSEAFF.

The V gene is TRBV4-1, the J gene TRBJ1-2; 7 bases match TRBD1. The CDR3 has 18 residues. V shed 3 bases and J 2 bases; nucleotides not matched to a gene: 15. Germline lookup yields CDR1 MGHRA and CDR2 YSYEKL. The CDR3 here is CASSHAFDRDSLNYGYTF. The CDR3 region has the DNA TGCGCCAGCAGCCACGCCTTCGACCGGGACAGCCTAAACTATGGCTACACCTTC.

The CDR3 reads CSAEAYNEQFF. In DNA form, the CDR3 reads TGCAGTGCTGAGGCCTACAATGAGCAGTTCTTC. V usage is TRBV20-1 and J usage is TRBJ2-1; D unclear. In germline, CDR1 is DFQATT, CDR2 SNEGSKA (reference sequence). The CDR3 has 11 amino acids. Trimming pared 5 bases from V and 2 bases from J, leaving 4 bases between.

The CDR3 sequence: CASSHTKSEQFF. The CDR3 coding sequence is TGTGCCAGCAGTCACACAAAGTCTGAGCAGTTCTTC. The chain uses TRBV27 and TRBJ2-1; D is ambiguous. The CDR3 loop spans 12 amino acids. The germline V gene has CDR1 MNHEY and CDR2 SMNVEV (reference sequence). V lost 5 bases and J 9 bases, leaving 11 bases between the germline ends.

The table lists this clone with a count of one. The chain combines TRBV6-6 with TRBJ2-3; 9 bases fit TRBD2. V was pared by 5 bases and J by 5 bases, with 14 bases of the junction left unmatched. CDR3 size: 17 residues. Germline V gives CDR1 MNHNY, CDR2 SVGAGI (reference sequence). CDR3 DNA: TGTGCCAGCAGTCTGGTAGCGGGAGAGGGTCCACAAGATACGCAGTATTTT. Translating it yields CASSLVAGEGPQDTQYF.

V and J are TRBV28 and TRBJ1-1; D is unclear. Germline CDR1 reads MDHEN; CDR2 reads SYDVKM. The CDR3 is 14 amino acids. V was shortened by 2 bases and J by 0 bases, with 7 bases between the two germline ends. The CDR3 spells CASSLPLLNTEAFF. The CDR3 DNA is TGTGCCAGCAGTTTACCCCTGTTGAACACTGAAGCTTTCTTT.

V gene TRBV9 combines with J gene TRBJ1-5; D unresolved. Germline values: CDR1 SGDLS, CDR2 YYNGEE. V shed 4 bases and J shed 8 bases, with 19 bases lying between them. This CDR3 is built from 15 residues. The CDR3 spells CASSLTGGFSEPQHF. CDR3 coding DNA: TGTGCCAGCAGCTTGACGGGAGGGTTTTCGGAGCCCCAGCATTTT. Full variable domain (missing parts from reference TRBV9 and TRBJ1-5): DSGVTQTPKHLITATGQRVTLRCSPRSGDLSVYWYQQSLDQGLQFLIQYYNGEERAKGNILERFSAQQFPDLHSELNLSSLELGDSALYFCASSLTGGFSEPQHFGDGTRLSIL.

The chain recombines TRBV28 with TRBJ1-1; 9 nucleotides agree with TRBD1. V shed 5 bases, J shed 3 bases, and the junction held 10 bases outside the gene matches. The CDR3 runs 16 residues. Germline CDR1 reads MDHEN; CDR2 reads SYDVKM. CDR3 DNA: TGTGCCAGCAGTCCCCTAACAGGGGGCGGGTACACTGAAGCTTTCTTT. Amino acids: CASSPLTGGGYTEAFF.

This clone appeared once. This chain links TRBV18 with TRBJ2-1; TRBD2 matches at 9 bases. Per the germline V gene, CDR1 is KGHSH and CDR2 is LQKENI. CDR3 size: 22 residues. The J segment lost 7 bases and the V segment lost 2 bases, leaving 27 bases of the junction unmatched. The CDR3 DNA reads TGTGCCAGCTCACCATACAAGCCGGGGTCGACTAATCTAGGGGCGGGGGGGAATGAGCAGTTCTTC. Protein sequence: CASSPYKPGSTNLGAGGNEQFF.

V gene TRBV12-5 combines with J gene TRBJ2-2; 8 nucleotides line up with TRBD2. In germline, CDR1 is LGHNT, CDR2 FRNRAP. This CDR3 comprises 20 residues. V lost 4 bases and J lost 0; bases outside the gene matches: 16. The CDR3 spells CASGYPKGCSGSTNTGELFF. CDR3 DNA: TGTGCTAGTGGTTACCCCAAGGGTTGCAGCGGGAGTACGAACACCGGGGAGCTGTTTTTT. Looking up the rest from reference TRBV12-5 and TRBJ2-2 gives the full variable domain: DARVTQTPRHKVTEMGQEVTMRCQPILGHNTVFWYRQTMMQGLELLAYFRNRAPLDDSGMPKDRFSAEMPDATLATLKIQPSEPRDSAVYFCASGYPKGCSGSTNTGELFFGEGSRLTVL.

The chain uses TRBV5-1 and TRBJ2-1; 11 nucleotides agree with TRBD2. From germline, CDR1 is SGHRS and CDR2 YFSETQ. The CDR3 spans 22 residues. With V trimmed by 2 bases and J by 8 bases, 27 bases remained unmatched. CDR3 nucleotides: TGCGCCAGCAGCTTTGTGGCAGGGTGGGGACTAGCGGCTTCCGAAAGATGGGATGAGCAGTTCTTC. It yields the protein CASSFVAGWGLAASERWDEQFF.

The rearrangement links TRBV28 to TRBJ2-2; possible D gene TRBD1, 6 bases. The CDR3 is 15 amino acids. With 6 bases removed from V and 4 bases from J, the gap between germline ends came to 15 bases. Germline CDR1 MDHEN, CDR2 SYDVKM. The CDR3 sequence is CASRPGQLSTGELFF. DNA for the CDR3: TGTGCCAGCAGACCAGGACAGCTTAGCACCGGGGAGCTGTTTTTT.

The chain uses TRBV6-1 and TRBJ1-3; 10 bases map to TRBD1. Germline loops: CDR1 MNHNS, CDR2 SASEGT. The CDR3 is 15 residues long. Germline trimming cut 2 bases from V and 8 bases from J; bases unmatched to any gene: 6. CDR3 amino acids: CASSETGTGADTIYF. The CDR3, as DNA: TGTGCCAGCAGTGAAACGGGGACAGGGGCAGACACCATATATTTT.

V usage is TRBV5-1 and J usage is TRBJ2-7, with D possibly TRBD1 on 6 matching bases. V was pared by 0 bases and J by 0 bases, with 10 bases between. This CDR3 region has 15 residues. Germline CDR1 reads SGHRS; CDR2 reads YFSETQ. The CDR3 sequence: CASSLGADSSYEQYF. CDR3 bases: TGCGCCAGCAGCTTGGGCGCGGACAGCTCCTACGAGCAGTACTTC. Supplemented by reference TRBV5-1 and TRBJ2-7, the full variable domain reads KAGVTQTPRYLIKTRGQQVTLSCSPISGHRSVSWYQQTPGQGLQFLFEYFSETQRNKGNFPGRFSGRQFSNSRSEMNVSTLELGDSALYLCASSLGADSSYEQYFGPGTRLTVT.

The chain links TRBV4-3 to TRBJ1-1; D is uncertain. CDR1 and CDR2 from the germline V gene are LGHNA and YSLEER. V dropped 0 bases and J dropped 7 bases, with 6 bases sitting between them. The CDR3 contains 12 residues. As DNA, the CDR3 is TGCGCCAGCAGCCAAGACACAAGTGAAGCTTTCTTT. It encodes CASSQDTSEAFF.

The V call is TRBV9, the J call TRBJ1-6; tentatively, D is TRBD1 (5 bases). The germline CDR1 and CDR2 sequences are SGDLS and YYNGEE. The V end lost 5 bases, the J end lost 13 bases, and 10 bases lay between the germline ends. The CDR3 consists of 11 residues. This chain's CDR3 is CASSGRGPLHF. CDR3 in DNA: TGTGCCAGCAGTGGGAGGGGCCCCCTCCACTTT.

The V and J genes are TRBV5-6 and TRBJ1-6, with 7 bases matching TRBD1. The V segment lost 4 bases and the J segment 8 bases; nucleotides outside the gene matches: 6. Per germline, CDR1 SGHDT and CDR2 YYEEEE. The CDR3 contains 14 residues. CDR3 protein: CASSQTGKYSPLHF. CDR3 nucleotide sequence: TGTGCCAGCAGCCAGACAGGGAAGTATTCACCCCTCCACTTT.

The chain uses TRBV18 and TRBJ2-4; 9 bases fit TRBD2. From germline, CDR1 is KGHSH and CDR2 LQKENI. The CDR3 is 14 amino acids. V dropped 2 bases and J dropped 7; count of bases not matched to a gene: 3. In nucleotides, the CDR3 is TGTGCCAGCTCACCAGGCGGGAGGGCCAACATTCAGTACTTC. It is translated as CASSPGGRANIQYF. Full variable domain (rest looked up from reference TRBV18 and TRBJ2-4): NAGVMQNPRHLVRRRGQEARLRCSPMKGHSHVYWYRQLPEEGLKFMVYLQKENIIDESGMPKERFSAEFPKEGPSILRIQQVVRGDSAAYFCASSPGGRANIQYFGAGTRLSVL.

The chain couples TRBV11-2 to TRBJ1-2; D not resolved. There are 14 residues in the CDR3. Germline lookup yields CDR1 SGHAT and CDR2 FQNNGV. Trimming cost V 0 bases and J 4 bases, with 9 bases left between them. The DNA of the CDR3 is TGTGCCAGCAGCTTAGATCTGGGGAGCTATGGCTACACCTTC. Its translation: CASSLDLGSYGYTF.

For the CDR3, the DNA is TGTGCCTGGAGTCTAGTGTCAGAACTTTCACCCCTCCACTTT. It is translated as CAWSLVSELSPLHF. This chain connects TRBV30 to TRBJ1-6; D gene uncertain. Germline CDR1 is GTSNPN and CDR2 is SVGIG (reference sequence). V was pared by 2 bases and J by 9 bases, with 14 bases between. This CDR3 has 14 residues. Filled out from reference TRBV30 and TRBJ1-6, the complete variable domain reads SQTIHQWPATLVQPVGSPLSLECTVEGTSNPNLYWYRQAAGRGLQLLFYSVGIGQISSEVPQNLSASRPQDRQFILSSKKLLLSDSGFYLCAWSLVSELSPLHFGNGTRLTVT.

The V call is TRBV7-2, the J call TRBJ2-7; D might be TRBD1 (6 bases). Germline values: CDR1 SGHTA, CDR2 FQGNSA. Trimming pared 1 base from V and 0 bases from J, leaving 7 bases between. CDR3 size: 14 residues. The chain's CDR3 is CASSLEDSSYEQYF. The CDR3 DNA reads as TGTGCCAGCAGCTTAGAGGACAGCTCCTACGAGCAGTACTTC.

This sequence joins TRBV19 and TRBJ2-7, with 7 bases that match TRBD1. Germline V gives CDR1 LNHDA, CDR2 SQIVND (reference sequence). This CDR3 is built from 15 residues. V dropped 8 bases and J dropped 4; count of bases not matched to a gene: 14. CDR3 in amino acids: CASRPTGQPSYEQYF. In DNA form, the CDR3 reads TGTGCCAGTCGACCCACGGGACAGCCAAGTTACGAGCAGTACTTC.

The chain links TRBV12-3 or TRBV12-4 to TRBJ1-5; D may be TRBD1 (6 bases). Trimming removed 7 bases from V and 10 bases from J, with 11 bases in between. CDR3 length: 11 amino acids. The DNA of the CDR3 is TGTGCCAGCACAGGGGAAGGCCCCCAGCATTTT. Translation gives CASTGEGPQHF.

The table lists this clone with a count of one. V usage is TRBV5-4 and J usage is TRBJ1-1, with TRBD1 as a possible D gene (6 bases). This CDR3 is 15 amino acids long. The germline CDR1 and CDR2 sequences are SGHNT and YYREEE (reference sequence). Trimming left V 0 bases short and J 4 bases short, with 13 bases between. CDR3: CASSLEQGYITEAFF. For the CDR3, the DNA is TGTGCCAGCAGCTTGGAGCAGGGGTATATCACTGAAGCTTTCTTT. Drawing the rest from reference TRBV5-4 and TRBJ1-1, the complete variable domain is ETGVTQSPTHLIKTRGQQVTLRCSSQSGHNTVSWYQQALGQGPQFIFQYYREEENGRGNFPPRFSGLQFPNYSSELNVNALELDDSALYLCASSLEQGYITEAFFGQGTRLTVV.

Comments on this clone: The sample holds other DNA sequences that translate to the same CDR3. The chain has TRBV7-9 and TRBJ2-7; D possibly corresponds to TRBD2 (6 bases). V gave up 1 base and J gave up 2 bases, with 12 bases separating them. Germline V gene lookup returns CDR1 SEHNR and CDR2 FQNEAQ (reference sequence). This CDR3 has 15 residues. Here the CDR3 reads CASSLGGLLAYEQYF. As DNA, the CDR3 is TGTGCCAGCAGCTTAGGGGGACTCTTGGCCTACGAGCAGTACTTC. Combining the CDR3 with reference TRBV7-9 and TRBJ2-7 gives the whole variable domain DTGVSQNPRHKITKRGQNVTFRCDPISEHNRLYWYRQTLGQGPEFLTYFQNEAQLEKSRLLSDRFSAERPKGSFSTLEIQRTEQGDSAMYLCASSLGGLLAYEQYFGPGTRLTVT.

The V and J genes are TRBV4-1 and TRBJ2-5; D not certain. This CDR3 has 14 amino acids. Germline CDR1 MGHRA, CDR2 YSYEKL. Trimming took 0 bases from V and 4 from J, leaving 9 bases between them. The CDR3 protein is CASSQDPVSETQYF. DNA for the CDR3: TGCGCCAGCAGCCAAGATCCGGTTTCAGAGACCCAGTACTTC.

Only a few counts were recorded for this clone. Here the CDR3 DNA reads TGTGCCAGCTCTCCAACCATCCCCGGGACTCCCCCTACAAACACCGGGGAGCTGTTTTTT. This codes for CASSPTIPGTPPTNTGELFF. The chain recombines TRBV18 with TRBJ2-2; TRBD2 is a possible D gene (6 bases). Germline V gives CDR1 KGHSH, CDR2 LQKENI. The CDR3 has 20 amino acids. With 6 bases removed from V and 2 bases from J, the gap between germline ends came to 28 bases.